This entry lists 6 T cell receptor beta chains sequenced from one sample in a study of human T cells and chemical hapten exposure. The time point denotes: patch test 1, 2 weeks after DPC sensitization. Treatment given: therapeutic diphenylcyclopropenone sensitization with weekly scalp DPC. TCRdb called the RACE reads again in MiXCR, with one record for every CDR3 protein. The sample lists roughly 380,000 distinct CDR3 sequences, approximately 5% occurring once. This sample comprised whole blood, obtained in connection with sensitization to the hapten diphenylcyclopropenone (DPC). The origin of the receptors is a woman aged 45-65 years with alopecia areata. Some clones in this sample may be carry-over from other donors' samples.

This clonotype was counted only a few times. This rearrangement joins TRBV10-3 to TRBJ2-7; D gene ambiguous. V lost 0 bases and J 2 bases, leaving 2 bases between the germline ends. The CDR3 is 12 residues long. Germline lookup yields CDR1 ENHRY and CDR2 SYGVKD. Here the CDR3 DNA reads TGTGCCATCAGTGAGTCAACCTACGAGCAGTACTTC. This encodes CAISESTYEQYF.

This clonotype appeared many times. The chain uses TRBV14 and TRBJ2-1, with D perhaps matching TRBD2 (6 bases). Germline V gene data show CDR1 as SGHDN and CDR2 as FVKESK. The CDR3 runs 14 residues. V was shortened by 4 bases and J by 0 bases, with 7 bases between the two germline ends. CDR3 region: CASSLAASYNEQFF. CDR3 DNA: TGTGCCAGCAGCCTAGCGGCCTCCTACAATGAGCAGTTCTTC.

The chain couples TRBV6-1 to TRBJ2-3; 8 positions agree with TRBD1. The germline V gene has CDR1 MNHNS and CDR2 SASEGT. CDR3 size: 15 residues. V lost 4 bases, J lost 6 bases, and 9 bases stayed unmatched. CDR3: CASSVSGTGGDTQYF. Written as DNA, the CDR3 is TGTGCCAGCAGTGTATCCGGGACAGGAGGGGATACGCAGTATTTT.

This clonotype was recorded at least ten times. The V and J genes are TRBV9 and TRBJ2-5; D is unresolved. Trimming removed 0 bases from V and 1 base from J, with 13 bases in between. Germline lookup yields CDR1 SGDLS and CDR2 YYNGEE. The CDR3 length is 16 residues. The CDR3 loop reads CASSVAGQQVQETQYF. In nucleotides, the CDR3 is TGTGCCAGCAGCGTAGCGGGTCAGCAGGTCCAAGAGACCCAGTACTTC.

This clonotype was recorded at least ten times. The V and J genes are TRBV5-1 and TRBJ1-6; 7 bases are shared with TRBD1. Germline trimming cut 4 bases from V and 7 bases from J; bases unmatched to any gene: 11. Looked up from germline, CDR1 is SGHRS and CDR2 is YFSETQ. This CDR3 comprises 16 residues. CDR3 region: CASSSRTGFFNSPLHF. The CDR3 DNA sequence: TGCGCCAGCAGCAGCCGGACAGGCTTCTTCAATTCACCCCTCCACTTT.

This clonotype was seen at least ten times. The genes are TRBV5-1 and TRBJ2-3; D uncertain. The CDR3 loop spans 12 amino acids. Looked up from germline, CDR1 is SGHRS and CDR2 is YFSETQ. Trimming removed 4 bases at V and 2 bases at J, with 5 bases between. The CDR3 protein is CASSVATDTQYF. The CDR3 bases are TGCGCCAGCAGCGTCGCCACAGATACGCAGTATTTT. Full variable domain (remainder filled in from reference TRBV5-1 and TRBJ2-3): KAGVTQTPRYLIKTRGQQVTLSCSPISGHRSVSWYQQTPGQGLQFLFEYFSETQRNKGNFPGRFSGRQFSNSRSEMNVSTLELGDSALYLCASSVATDTQYFGPGTRLTVL.